This T cell receptor (beta chain) was found in a study of regulatory T cells in long-lasting Graves disease (dated by TCRdb to the early 2020s). Regarding the research as a whole: Persistent Graves' disease was defined as antithyroid drug treatment for over 5 years with persistently positive TSH receptor autoantibodies. Persistent Graves' disease patients were compared with newly diagnosed Graves' disease patients by peripheral blood TCR sequencing and RNA sequencing. On average, persistent Graves' disease patients in the clinical cohort had been on antithyroid drugs for approximately 10 years. TCR sequencing covered around 13 persistent and roughly 20 newly diagnosed Graves' disease patients, 33 samples in total. The study took place in China and was registered as a clinical trial.

The time point tag for this specimen amounts to: persistent/refractory GD, antithyroid drugs over 5 years with positive TRAb. For both TCR sequencing and RNA sequencing, RNA was extracted from PBMCs using TRIzol. The diagnosis of Graves' disease followed American Thyroid Association guidelines. Patients for the study were recruited at an endocrinology department in Xi'an, China. Each patient gave 8.5 to 9.5 milliliters of peripheral blood, collected in an EDTA anticoagulant tube. Ficoll Paque Plus density gradient separation was used to isolate PBMCs, and no additional T cell sorting was done. An Agilent 2100 Bioanalyzer and agarose gel were used to check RNA quality, while a NanoDrop 2000 measured RNA concentration. Summary of the overall study and its limitations: Only the TCR beta chain was sequenced and analyzed. Preferential use of TRBV28, TRBJ1-2 and TRBJ2-5 was observed in persistent disease, whereas TRBV20-1 and TRBJ2-1 were favored in newly diagnosed disease. Only peripheral blood was studied, because thyroid tissue, the primary lesion, was inaccessible. A larger number of public clonotypes was shared among persistent patients (fewer than 3,000) than among newly diagnosed patients (approximately 1,000). The authors acknowledged the small sample size as a limitation that may reduce accuracy. Compared with newly diagnosed patients, persistent Graves' disease patients had lower TCR Shannon entropy and fewer highly expanded clones, which suggests clonal expansion.

The library was produced with multiplex PCR. TCRdb lists the instrument as Illumina HiSeq 4000. To build TCR beta libraries, CDR3 regions were amplified by Arm-PCR using iRepertoire HTBI primers. Before sequencing, the PCR products went through gel purification. From the authors' description of their analysis: Gene usage analysis of CDR3 amino acid clonotypes used the approximately 56 TRBV and about 13 TRBJ segments found across samples. COPE and FqMerger were used to merge filtered high-quality paired reads into contigs. BLAST was used to align contigs to the IMGT TRBV, TRBD and TRBJ reference genes, and CDR3 was defined following IMGT. Highly expanded clones were defined as clonotypes with a frequency above 0.1%. Shannon entropy served as the measure of repertoire diversity, while the Gini coefficient captured V-J evenness. Clonotypes shared by more than one individual were considered public. TCRdb reanalyzed the raw reads on its own, using fastp at Q25 for trimming and MiXCR for clone calling, and kept in-frame beta chains. Each CDR3 protein appears once, grouped with its most common genes and DNA. The V and J calls reflect TCRdb's pipeline rather than the authors' work. A total of more than 350,000 distinct CDR3 sequences appear in this sample, around 20% of them only once. The ten biggest clones cover approximately 15% of the sample.

The germline V gene sets CDR1 to SGHDT and CDR2 to YYEEEE. V was cut back by 3 bases and J by 0 bases, leaving a gap of 16 bases between them. Including cysteine and phenylalanine, the CDR3 has 17 amino acids. Only the CDR3 part of the read is kept: 51 bases, read in frame from the first base. Turning to this clonotype: No cognate antigen has been identified for it. There are no base qualities to consult, and no much larger clone falls within one base.

The specimen was peripheral blood mononuclear cells (PBMCs), collected when the disease was refractory, from a patient treated with antithyroid drugs. The chain employs TRBV5-6 and TRBJ2-4; the D element could tentatively be TRBD1 or TRBD2, as 5 bases agree for each. This TCR was recovered from a female donor with Graves disease. Here is the DNA: TGTGCCAGCAGCTATCGGGGCAGCACCGGAGCCAAAAACATTCAGTACTTC. The translation is CASSYRGSTGAKNIQYF. This CDR3, with the reference TRBV5-6 and TRBJ2-4 proteins standing in past its ends, gives the full variable domain DAGVTQSPTHLIKTRGQQVTLRCSPKSGHDTVSWYQQALGQGPQFIFQYYEEEERQRGNFPDRFSGHQFPNYSSELNVNALLLGDSALYLCASSYRGSTGAKNIQYFGAGTRLSVL.